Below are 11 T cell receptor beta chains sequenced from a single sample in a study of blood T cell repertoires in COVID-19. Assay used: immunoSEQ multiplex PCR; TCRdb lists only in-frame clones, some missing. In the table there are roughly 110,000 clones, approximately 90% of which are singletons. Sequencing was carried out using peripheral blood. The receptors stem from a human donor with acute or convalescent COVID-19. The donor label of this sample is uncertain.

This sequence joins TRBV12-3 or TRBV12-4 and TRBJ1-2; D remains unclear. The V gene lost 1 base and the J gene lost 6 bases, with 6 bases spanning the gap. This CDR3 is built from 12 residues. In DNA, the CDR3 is TGTGCCAGCAGTTTAGGAGTTCATGGCTACACCTTC. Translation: CASSLGVHGYTF.

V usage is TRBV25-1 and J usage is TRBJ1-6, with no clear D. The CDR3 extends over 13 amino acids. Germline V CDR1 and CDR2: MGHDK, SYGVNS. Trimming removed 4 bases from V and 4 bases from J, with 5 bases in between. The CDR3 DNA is TGTGCCAGCAGTGGGGCTTATAATTCACCCCTCCACTTT. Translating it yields CASSGAYNSPLHF.

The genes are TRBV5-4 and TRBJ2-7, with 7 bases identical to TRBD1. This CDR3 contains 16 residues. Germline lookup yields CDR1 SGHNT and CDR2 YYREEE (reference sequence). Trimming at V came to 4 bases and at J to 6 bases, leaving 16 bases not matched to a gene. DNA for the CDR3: TGTGCCAGCAGCCCTACGAGGAGAGACAGGGATCGCGAGCAGTACTTC. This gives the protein CASSPTRRDRDREQYF.

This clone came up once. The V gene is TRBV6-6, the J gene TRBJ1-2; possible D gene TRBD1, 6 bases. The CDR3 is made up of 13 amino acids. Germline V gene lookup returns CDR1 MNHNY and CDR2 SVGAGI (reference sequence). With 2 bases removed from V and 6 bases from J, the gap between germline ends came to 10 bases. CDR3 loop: CASSYAEGDGYTF. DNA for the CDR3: TGTGCCAGCAGTTACGCCGAGGGGGATGGCTACACCTTC.

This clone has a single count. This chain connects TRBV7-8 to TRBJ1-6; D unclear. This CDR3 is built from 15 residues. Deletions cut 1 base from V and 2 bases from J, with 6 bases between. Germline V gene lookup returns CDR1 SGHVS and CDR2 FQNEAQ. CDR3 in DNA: TGTGCCAGCAGCTTAGACTTGACCTATAATTCACCCCTCCACTTT. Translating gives CASSLDLTYNSPLHF.

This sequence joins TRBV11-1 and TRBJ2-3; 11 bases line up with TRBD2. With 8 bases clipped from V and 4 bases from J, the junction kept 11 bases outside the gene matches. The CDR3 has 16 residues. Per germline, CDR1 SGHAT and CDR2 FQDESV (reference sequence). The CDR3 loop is CASGRLAGGIADTQYF. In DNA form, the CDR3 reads TGTGCCAGCGGACGGCTAGCGGGAGGAATAGCAGATACGCAGTATTTT.

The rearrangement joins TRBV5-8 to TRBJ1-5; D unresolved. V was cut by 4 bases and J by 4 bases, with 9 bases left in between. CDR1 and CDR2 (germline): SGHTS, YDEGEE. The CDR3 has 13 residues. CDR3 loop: CASSILRNQPQHF. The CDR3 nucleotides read TGTGCCAGCAGCATCCTCAGGAATCAGCCCCAGCATTTT.

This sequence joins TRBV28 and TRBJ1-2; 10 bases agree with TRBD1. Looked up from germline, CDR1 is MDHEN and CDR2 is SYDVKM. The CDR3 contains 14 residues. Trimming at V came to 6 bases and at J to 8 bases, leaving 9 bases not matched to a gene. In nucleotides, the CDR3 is TGTGCCAGCAGGGAGACAGGGGGCCTTAGGGGCTACACCTTC. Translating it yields CASRETGGLRGYTF.

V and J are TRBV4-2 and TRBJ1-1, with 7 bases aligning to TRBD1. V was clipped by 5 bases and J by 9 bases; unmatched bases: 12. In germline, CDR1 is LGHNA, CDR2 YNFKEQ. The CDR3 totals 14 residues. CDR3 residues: CASSESLRDSQAFF. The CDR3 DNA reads TGTGCCAGCAGCGAAAGCCTGAGGGACAGTCAAGCTTTCTTT.

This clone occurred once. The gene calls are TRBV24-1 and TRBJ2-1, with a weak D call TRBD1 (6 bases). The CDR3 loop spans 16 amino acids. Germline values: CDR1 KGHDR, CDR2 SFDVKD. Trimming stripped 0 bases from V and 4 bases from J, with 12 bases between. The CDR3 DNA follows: TGTGCCACCAGTGATTTGGCGACAGGAACGTACAATGAGCAGTTCTTC. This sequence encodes CATSDLATGTYNEQFF.

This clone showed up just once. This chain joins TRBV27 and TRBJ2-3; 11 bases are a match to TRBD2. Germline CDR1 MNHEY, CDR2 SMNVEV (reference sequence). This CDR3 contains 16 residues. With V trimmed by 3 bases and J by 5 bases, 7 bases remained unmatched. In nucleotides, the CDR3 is TGTGCCAGCAGTTTTTGGGCTAGCGGGAGGATAGATACGCAGTATTTT. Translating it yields CASSFWASGRIDTQYF.